The clone carrying this TCR beta chain was recorded a few times. CDR3 size: 14 residues. J was trimmed by 0 bases and V by 3 bases; bases with no gene match: 2. In germline, CDR1 is SGHRS, CDR2 YFSETQ. This specimen belongs to a study of control samples from healthy donors and cancer patients. Sequencing was performed with immunoSEQ multiplex PCR; in TCRdb, only in-frame clones are kept and a portion is missing. Among around 130,000 clones, 89% were seen once, and the ten largest hold under 40%. What was sequenced was blood. The V gene is TRBV5-1, the J gene TRBJ1-1; 7 bases line up with TRBD1. This clonotype was sampled from a man aged 50 to 59 in good health. The DNA for the CDR3 is TGCGCCAGCAGCTCGACAGGGATGAACACTGAAGCTTTCTTT. This sequence encodes CASSSTGMNTEAFF. Complete variable domain (other parts from reference TRBV5-1 and TRBJ1-1): KAGVTQTPRYLIKTRGQQVTLSCSPISGHRSVSWYQQTPGQGLQFLFEYFSETQRNKGNFPGRFSGRQFSNSRSEMNVSTLELGDSALYLCASSSTGMNTEAFFGQGTRLTVV.